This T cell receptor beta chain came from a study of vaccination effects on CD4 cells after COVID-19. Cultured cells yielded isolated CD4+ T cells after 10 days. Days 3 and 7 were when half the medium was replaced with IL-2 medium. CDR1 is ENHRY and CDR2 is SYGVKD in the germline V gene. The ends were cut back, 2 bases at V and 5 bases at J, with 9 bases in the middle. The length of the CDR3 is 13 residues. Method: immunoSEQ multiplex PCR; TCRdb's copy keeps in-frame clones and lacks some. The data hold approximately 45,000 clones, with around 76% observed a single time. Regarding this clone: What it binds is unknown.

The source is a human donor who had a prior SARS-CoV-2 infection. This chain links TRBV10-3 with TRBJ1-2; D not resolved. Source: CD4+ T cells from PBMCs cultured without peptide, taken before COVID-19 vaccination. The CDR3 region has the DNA TGTGCCATCAGTGAGAGATTCGAATATGGCTACACCTTC. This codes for CAISERFEYGYTF.